This entry lists 14 T cell receptor beta chains sequenced from one sample in a study of T cells in Graves' hyperthyroidism and ophthalmopathy. The TCR beta CDR3 regions underwent amplification using RNA transcripts as the source. The TCR CDR3 was amplified in a first-round RT-PCR using the HTBI primer set. TCRdb independently ran MiXCR on the multiplex PCR reads; one entry per CDR3 protein. The sample yields roughly 400,000 distinct CDR3 sequences, about 14% seen once. The sample comprised blood. The source of these receptors is a man aged 45-65 years with Graves' ophthalmopathy.

This clonotype appeared many times. V is TRBV2 and J is TRBJ2-5; 8 bases agree with TRBD2. CDR3 length: 17 amino acids. Germline V lookup: CDR1 SNHLY, CDR2 FYNNEI. V lost 7 bases to trimming and J lost 0 bases; unmatched junction nucleotides: 13. The CDR3 bases are TGTGCCAGCAAGAGCGGCGGGAGGAAATGGTACCAAGAGACCCAGTACTTC. This translates into CASKSGGRKWYQETQYF. The full variable domain, completed using reference TRBV2 and TRBJ2-5, is EPEVTQTPSHQVTQMGQEVILRCVPISNHLYFYWYRQILGQKVEFLVSFYNNEISEKSEIFDDQFSVERPDGSNFTLKIRSTKLEDSAMYFCASKSGGRKWYQETQYFGPGTRLLVL.

This clonotype showed up many times. This chain uses TRBV18 with TRBJ2-2; D is perhaps TRBD2 (6 bases). V gave up 2 bases and J gave up 8 bases, with 15 bases separating them. Germline V gene data show CDR1 as KGHSH and CDR2 as LQKENI. CDR3 length: 15 residues. The CDR3 protein is CASSPAGIGSGELFF. CDR3 sequence (DNA): TGTGCCAGCTCACCAGCGGGAATCGGATCTGGGGAGCTGTTTTTT.

This clonotype was seen repeatedly, ten times or more. The chain carries TRBV7-6 and TRBJ2-5; D uncertain. The germline V gene has CDR1 SGHVS and CDR2 FNYEAQ. Deletions cut 4 bases from V and 3 bases from J, with 15 bases between. This CDR3 contains 15 residues. The CDR3 DNA reads TGTGCCAGCAGCTCGTTGTCGGGTTCGGAAGAGACCCAGTACTTC. As protein: CASSSLSGSEETQYF.

In its sample, this clonotype was seen many times. This sequence joins TRBV2 and TRBJ1-5; TRBD1 matches 7 bases. The CDR3 is 17 residues long. Germline assignment: CDR1 SNHLY and CDR2 FYNNEI. With 6 bases clipped from V and 10 bases from J, the junction kept 21 bases outside the gene matches. The CDR3 DNA follows: TGTGCCAGCAGCCCTACAAGAATAGGACAGGCCTCGAACCCCCAGCATTTT. Translated: CASSPTRIGQASNPQHF.

The chain has TRBV2 and TRBJ2-5, with 8 bases matching TRBD1. This CDR3 is 13 amino acids long. Looked up from germline, CDR1 is SNHLY and CDR2 is FYNNEI. V lost 7 bases and J lost 5; bases outside the gene matches: 6. As DNA, the CDR3 is TGTGCCAGCACCGGACAGGGCACGGAGACCCAGTACTTC. Protein product: CASTGQGTETQYF.

The table lists this clonotype with a few counts. V is TRBV6-1 and J is TRBJ2-7, with 9 bases aligning to TRBD1. Germline CDR1 MNHNS, CDR2 SASEGT. The CDR3 runs 14 residues. Germline trimming cut 7 bases from V and 6 bases from J; bases unmatched to any gene: 10. CDR3 sequence: CASTRTGVLVEQYF. CDR3 nucleotide sequence: TGTGCCAGCACCCGGACAGGGGTCCTTGTCGAGCAGTACTTC.

A few counts support this clonotype. The chain uses TRBV10-3 and TRBJ2-6; D possibly corresponds to TRBD2 (5 bases). V shed 10 bases and J shed 4 bases, with 8 bases lying between them. There are 12 residues in the CDR3. Per germline, CDR1 ENHRY and CDR2 SYGVKD. The CDR3 DNA sequence: TGTGCCACGGCGGGCGGGGCCAACGTCCTGACTTTC. Its translation is CATAGGANVLTF.

This clonotype was found a few times. This rearrangement joins TRBV5-1 to TRBJ2-1; a possible D gene is TRBD2 (7 bases). The CDR3 is made up of 14 amino acids. CDR1 SGHRS and CDR2 YFSETQ come from the germline V gene. Trimming removed 4 bases at V and 6 bases at J, with 14 bases between. As DNA, the CDR3 is TGCGCCAGCAGCCGTCGAGGGGGGGGCAATGAGCAGTTCTTC. It specifies CASSRRGGGNEQFF.

Notes on this clonotype: The junction and the germline gene differ at one end; a read error may be behind it. The chain recombines TRBV20-1 with TRBJ2-2; TRBD2 might be the D (5 bases). This CDR3 contains 14 residues. CDR1 and CDR2 from the germline V gene are DFQATT and SNEGSKA (reference sequence). The CDR3 sequence is CSARDSANTGELLF. The CDR3 DNA reads TGCAGTGCTAGGGACTCCGCGAACACCGGGGAGCTGCTTTTT.

The table lists this clonotype with many counts. The V gene is TRBV6-1, the J gene TRBJ2-2; D possibly corresponds to TRBD1 (6 bases). Per germline, CDR1 MNHNS and CDR2 SASEGT. The CDR3 is made up of 16 amino acids. Trimming cost V 5 bases and J 2 bases, with 15 bases left between them. The CDR3 is CASSNPGQGNTGELFF. The CDR3 DNA sequence: TGTGCCAGCAGTAACCCGGGACAAGGAAACACCGGGGAGCTGTTTTTT.

Ten or more counts support this clonotype. V and J are TRBV20-1 and TRBJ2-5; TRBD1 aligns across 8 bases. Germline V CDR1 and CDR2: DFQATT, SNEGSKA (reference sequence). This CDR3 spans 14 amino acids. Germline trimming cut 4 bases from V and 2 bases from J; bases unmatched to any gene: 6. CDR3 amino acids: CSAMQGAQQETQYF. The CDR3 nucleotides read TGCAGTGCTATGCAGGGGGCGCAGCAAGAGACCCAGTACTTC.

The sample holds many counts of this clonotype. The gene calls are TRBV11-1 and TRBJ2-2; TRBD2 aligns across 9 bases. The CDR3 length is 18 residues. The junction had 6 bases not matched to a gene; V was cut back by 1 base and J by 0 bases. Per germline, CDR1 SGHAT and CDR2 FQDESV (reference sequence). The CDR3 loop is CASSLGSGRGANTGELFF. For the CDR3, the DNA is TGTGCCAGCAGCTTAGGTAGCGGGAGAGGTGCGAACACCGGGGAGCTGTTTTTT.

This clonotype was counted at least ten times. The chain links TRBV6-1 to TRBJ2-3; D possibly corresponds to TRBD2 (6 bases). Trimming took 3 bases from V and 1 from J, leaving 17 bases between them. Per germline, CDR1 MNHNS and CDR2 SASEGT. The CDR3 consists of 17 residues. The CDR3 sequence is CASSDLGGPGGTDTQYF. CDR3 sequence (DNA): TGTGCCAGCAGTGACTTGGGAGGCCCCGGGGGCACAGATACGCAGTATTTT.

This clonotype has at least ten counts. The rearrangement links TRBV7-9 to TRBJ2-7; D is tentatively TRBD1 or TRBD2 (5 bases each). V was clipped by 5 bases and J by 6 bases, with 17 bases between them. The CDR3 runs 14 residues. The V gene's germline CDR1 is SEHNR and CDR2 FQNEAQ (reference sequence). The CDR3 sequence is CASSGGTGFGEQYF. The CDR3 region has the DNA TGTGCCAGCAGCGGAGGAACAGGTTTCGGCGAGCAGTACTTC.